The entry that follows covers one TCR beta chain sequence. The sample comes from a study of siplizumab effects on memory and regulatory T cells. The CDR3 covers 15 residues. Germline V CDR1 and CDR2: SNHLY, FYNNEI. V shed 5 bases and J 2 bases; nucleotides not matched to a gene: 6. Assay: immunoSEQ multiplex PCR; the TCRdb copy retains only in-frame clones and omits some. The sample yields some 120,000 clones, 90% to 95% seen once. This sequence was found in a human donor in good health. The sequenced sample was non-Treg CD4+ T cells sorted from blood. The genes are TRBV2 and TRBJ2-4, with TRBD1 identical over 7 bases. The chain's CDR3 is CASSFDRVTKNIQYF. The DNA for the CDR3 is TGTGCCAGCAGTTTCGACAGGGTAACCAAAAACATTCAGTACTTC.